The 25 T cell receptor beta chains presented below share a single source sample, sequenced in a study of graft-versus-host responses after intestinal transplantation. Sequencing used immunoSEQ multiplex PCR; TCRdb keeps in-frame clones, though not all of them. The sample has 50,000 to 75,000 clones, about 94% seen once; the top ten hold about 0.38%. Their antigens are not known. Sequenced here: unstimulated CD4+ T cells sorted from spleen or lymph node cells, sampled before transplant. Receptor source: a human donor who was the organ donor for an intestinal transplant.

The chain recombines TRBV7-9 with TRBJ2-7; D is unresolved. Germline V gene lookup returns CDR1 SEHNR and CDR2 FQNEAQ (reference sequence). Deletions cut 5 bases from V and 6 bases from J, with 20 bases between. There are 15 residues in the CDR3. The CDR3 reads CASSRDGGKLVEQYF. The CDR3 DNA reads as TGTGCCAGCAGCCGTGACGGTGGGAAATTGGTCGAGCAGTACTTC.

The chain couples TRBV29-1 to TRBJ1-1, with D unclear. V dropped 1 base and J dropped 1 base, with 7 bases sitting between them. The CDR3 totals 13 residues. Germline CDR1 reads SQVTM; CDR2 reads ANQGSEA. The CDR3 spells CSVEVRTNTEAFF. The DNA of the CDR3 is TGCAGCGTTGAAGTGAGGACGAACACTGAAGCTTTCTTT.

The CDR3 sequence is CSSGQSNTEAFF. The CDR3 nucleotides are TGCAGCTCGGGACAGAGTAACACTGAAGCTTTCTTT. This rearrangement joins TRBV29-1 to TRBJ1-1, with TRBD1 identical over 7 bases. Germline V gene sequence: CDR1 SQVTM, CDR2 ANQGSEA. Trimming at V came to 8 bases and at J to 2 bases, leaving 5 bases not matched to a gene. The CDR3 runs to 12 residues. Together with reference TRBV29-1 and TRBJ1-1, the CDR3 gives the full variable domain: SAVISQKPSRDICQRGTSLTIQCQVDSQVTMMFWYRQQPGQSLTLIATANQGSEATYESGFVIDKFPISRPNLTFSTLTVSNMSPEDSSIYLCSSGQSNTEAFFGQGTRLTVV.

V usage is TRBV7-2 and J usage is TRBJ2-7; possibly TRBD1 for D (6 bases). The CDR3 runs 14 residues. Trimming left V 5 bases short and J 5 bases short, with 16 bases between. Looked up from germline, CDR1 is SGHTA and CDR2 is FQGNSA. Here the CDR3 reads CASSPQGPGNEQYF. The CDR3 DNA follows: TGTGCCAGCAGCCCACAGGGACCCGGGAACGAGCAGTACTTC. The full variable domain, its missing parts supplied by reference TRBV7-2 and TRBJ2-7, is GAGVSQSPSNKVTEKGKDVELRCDPISGHTALYWYRQSLGQGLEFLIYFQGNSAPDKSGLPSDRFSAERTGGSVSTLTIQRTQQEDSAVYLCASSPQGPGNEQYFGPGTRLTVT.

This chain joins TRBV18 and TRBJ1-1; 9 nucleotides align to TRBD1. Germline assignment: CDR1 KGHSH and CDR2 LQKENI. This CDR3 comprises 15 residues. With V trimmed by 5 bases and J by 3 bases, 7 bases remained unmatched. CDR3 sequence reads: CASSSIQGADTEAFF. Written as DNA, the CDR3 is TGTGCCAGCTCAAGTATACAGGGGGCCGACACTGAAGCTTTCTTT.

The rearrangement joins TRBV11-2 to TRBJ2-7, with TRBD2 matching 10 bases. This CDR3 has 17 residues. V lost 2 bases, J lost 0 bases, and 7 bases stayed unmatched. Germline lookup yields CDR1 SGHAT and CDR2 FQNNGV. CDR3 in amino acids: CASSLPSGSLSSYEQYF. The CDR3 DNA reads as TGTGCCAGCAGCTTACCTAGCGGGAGCCTAAGCTCCTACGAGCAGTACTTC.

V is TRBV6-1 and J is TRBJ1-2, with D perhaps matching TRBD1 (5 bases). CDR3 length: 15 residues. V lost 6 bases and J lost 2, with 16 bases in between. Germline V gene sequence: CDR1 MNHNS, CDR2 SASEGT. The CDR3 loop is CASRLSVWDNYGYTF. CDR3 DNA: TGTGCCAGCAGACTCTCCGTTTGGGACAACTATGGCTACACCTTC.

The genes are TRBV7-2 and TRBJ2-5, with 12 bases matching TRBD2. CDR3 size: 16 residues. V lost 2 bases to trimming and J lost 1 base; unmatched junction nucleotides: 2. Germline CDR1 and CDR2: SGHTA and FQGNSA. Written as DNA, the CDR3 is TGTGCCAGCAGCTTAACTAGCGGGGGGACCCAAGAGACCCAGTACTTC. Amino acid sequence: CASSLTSGGTQETQYF.

The chain carries TRBV7-2 and TRBJ2-5; a weak D match, TRBD1 (6 bases). The CDR3 sequence is 14 residues long. CDR1 and CDR2 (germline): SGHTA, FQGNSA. Trimming took 3 bases from V and 4 from J, leaving 12 bases between them. CDR3 nucleotide sequence: TGTGCCAGCAGCTTCAGGGGACGGAGAGAGACCCAGTACTTC. This codes for CASSFRGRRETQYF.

The J gene is TRBJ2-7, the V gene TRBV6-6; TRBD2 aligns across 10 bases. V gave up 6 bases and J gave up 6 bases; unmatched junction bases: 5. In germline, CDR1 is MNHNY, CDR2 SVGAGI (reference sequence). The CDR3 runs to 13 residues. CDR3 DNA: TGTGCCAGCAGCTCGGGACTAGCGACCGAGCAGTACTTC. Protein: CASSSGLATEQYF.

The chain uses TRBV25-1 and TRBJ1-1; D is possibly TRBD1 (5 bases). Germline lookup yields CDR1 MGHDK and CDR2 SYGVNS. V shed 0 bases and J shed 1 base, with 9 bases lying between them. This CDR3 contains 15 residues. The CDR3 region is CASSEYRAGNTEAFF. The CDR3 DNA follows: TGTGCCAGCAGTGAATACAGGGCGGGGAACACTGAAGCTTTCTTT.

This clone appeared once. The gene calls are TRBV7-3 and TRBJ2-2; TRBD1 is a possible D gene (5 bases). V lost 3 bases and J lost 3, with 8 bases in between. The CDR3 is 14 amino acids. Per the germline V gene, CDR1 is SGHTA and CDR2 is FQGTGA. CDR3 bases: TGTGCCAGCAGCTTCGCCAGGGACACCGGGGAGCTGTTTTTT. Translated: CASSFARDTGELFF.

The chain combines TRBV6-6 with TRBJ2-1; 7 bases match TRBD2. Germline V gene lookup returns CDR1 MNHNY and CDR2 SVGAGI (reference sequence). The trim removed 7 bases at V and 2 bases at J, leaving 8 bases unmatched. CDR3 length: 15 residues. CDR3 amino acids: CASKPGLTTYNEQFF. The CDR3 DNA sequence: TGTGCCAGCAAACCGGGACTAACCACCTACAATGAGCAGTTCTTC.

V gene TRBV6-1 combines with J gene TRBJ2-2; D unclear. CDR3 length equals 13 residues. The ends were cut back, 6 bases at V and 4 bases at J, with 9 bases in the middle. Germline V gene data show CDR1 as MNHNS and CDR2 as SASEGT. The CDR3 sequence: CASRARITGELFF. As DNA, the CDR3 is TGTGCCAGCAGGGCCCGGATCACCGGGGAGCTGTTTTTT.

The rearrangement uses TRBV4-3 and TRBJ2-2; no definite D call. This CDR3 has 18 amino acids. Germline values: CDR1 LGHNA, CDR2 YSLEER. With 0 bases removed from V and 1 base from J, the gap between germline ends came to 15 bases. CDR3 loop: CASSQEGVSYGNTGELFF. CDR3 in DNA: TGCGCCAGCAGCCAAGAGGGCGTTAGTTACGGGAACACCGGGGAGCTGTTTTTT.

The V gene is TRBV6-5, the J gene TRBJ2-7; TRBD1 might be the D (5 bases). V lost 2 bases and J 2 bases, leaving 10 bases between the germline ends. Per the germline V gene, CDR1 is MNHEY and CDR2 is SVGAGI. The CDR3 loop spans 14 amino acids. The CDR3 nucleotides read TGTGCCAGCAGTTACGGGGCAGGAACCTACGAGCAGTACTTC. Protein product: CASSYGAGTYEQYF.

This chain connects TRBV19 to TRBJ2-5; 8 bases match TRBD1. Germline trimming cut 1 base from V and 0 bases from J; bases unmatched to any gene: 1. The germline V gene has CDR1 LNHDA and CDR2 SQIVND (reference sequence). The CDR3 is made up of 15 amino acids. The CDR3 DNA is TGTGCCAGTAGTATAGGGGACAGGCACCAAGAGACCCAGTACTTC. This encodes CASSIGDRHQETQYF.

This chain uses TRBV5-4 with TRBJ1-1; D possibly corresponds to TRBD1 (5 bases). Germline lookup yields CDR1 SGHNT and CDR2 YYREEE (reference sequence). V was shortened by 3 bases and J by 3 bases, with 18 bases between the two germline ends. The CDR3 loop spans 16 amino acids. CDR3 coding DNA: TGTGCCAGCAGCTCCCCTCGGGACCCCCTGGACACTGAAGCTTTCTTT. Translation: CASSSPRDPLDTEAFF.

The rearrangement uses TRBV4-2 and TRBJ1-5; 7 nucleotides match TRBD1. CDR3 length equals 16 residues. Trimming took 0 bases from V and 1 from J; bases not matched to a gene: 3. The germline CDR1 and CDR2 sequences are LGHNA and YNFKEQ. CDR3 DNA: TGTGCCAGCAGCCAAGAAGGGGGCGCGAGCAATCAGCCCCAGCATTTT. The encoded protein is CASSQEGGASNQPQHF.

The chain's CDR3 is CATSRPSSGGATDTQYF. The CDR3 nucleotides read TGTGCCACCAGCAGACCGTCAAGCGGGGGGGCGACAGATACGCAGTATTTT. The V call is TRBV15, the J call TRBJ2-3, with 10 bases fitting TRBD2. CDR1 is LNHNV, CDR2 YYDKDF, per germline (reference sequence). The CDR3 contains 17 residues. Trimming cost V 2 bases and J 3 bases; bases outside gene matches: 8. The full variable domain, completed using reference TRBV15 and TRBJ2-3, is DAMVIQNPRYQVTQFGKPVTLSCSQTLNHNVMYWYQQKSSQAPKLLFHYYDKDFNNEADTPDNFQSRRPNTSFCFLDIRSPGLGDTAMYLCATSRPSSGGATDTQYFGPGTRLTVL.

The chain is built from TRBV5-4 and TRBJ1-3, with D tentatively TRBD1 (5 bases). Germline-derived CDR1 and CDR2 are SGHNT and YYREEE (reference sequence). V was shortened by 4 bases and J by 0 bases, with 14 bases between the two germline ends. CDR3 length: 16 amino acids. The CDR3 region has the DNA TGTGCCAGCAGCCAACGACAGAGCCACTCTGGAAACACCATATATTTT. This sequence encodes CASSQRQSHSGNTIYF. Together with reference TRBV5-4 and TRBJ1-3, the CDR3 gives the full variable domain: ETGVTQSPTHLIKTRGQQVTLRCSSQSGHNTVSWYQQALGQGPQFIFQYYREEENGRGNFPPRFSGLQFPNYSSELNVNALELDDSALYLCASSQRQSHSGNTIYFGEGSWLTVV.

The chain couples TRBV7-2 to TRBJ2-3; 7 nucleotides agree with TRBD1. This CDR3 comprises 19 residues. Germline V gene lookup returns CDR1 SGHTA and CDR2 FQGNSA. V lost 1 base, J lost 4 bases, and 17 bases stayed unmatched. The DNA for the CDR3 is TGTGCCAGCAGCTTAGTTGTCCGCACCGGGACAGTTATCCCAGATACGCAGTATTTT. It encodes CASSLVVRTGTVIPDTQYF. Supplemented by reference TRBV7-2 and TRBJ2-3, the full variable domain reads GAGVSQSPSNKVTEKGKDVELRCDPISGHTALYWYRQSLGQGLEFLIYFQGNSAPDKSGLPSDRFSAERTGGSVSTLTIQRTQQEDSAVYLCASSLVVRTGTVIPDTQYFGPGTRLTVL.

The chain joins TRBV14 to TRBJ2-3; D uncertain. The CDR3 has 12 amino acids. Per the germline V gene, CDR1 is SGHDN and CDR2 is FVKESK. V was pared by 1 base and J by 2 bases, with 1 base between. CDR3 in amino acids: CASSQVTDTQYF. DNA of the CDR3: TGTGCCAGCAGCCAAGTCACAGATACGCAGTATTTT.

The V gene is TRBV6-5, the J gene TRBJ1-5, with TRBD1 matching over 9 bases. J gave up 4 bases and V 5 bases, and 6 bases lay outside the gene matches. Germline CDR1 reads MNHEY; CDR2 reads SVGAGI. The CDR3 loop spans 15 amino acids. CDR3 residues: CASSPGTGWNQPQHF. As DNA, the CDR3 is TGTGCCAGCAGTCCCGGGACAGGGTGGAATCAGCCCCAGCATTTT.

V gene TRBV6-6 combines with J gene TRBJ2-4; D is tentatively TRBD1 or TRBD2 (6 bases each). The V and J ends lost 4 bases and 5 bases respectively, with 12 bases between them. The V gene's germline CDR1 is MNHNY and CDR2 SVGAGI (reference sequence). This CDR3 contains 14 residues. The DNA for the CDR3 is TGTGCCAGCAGTTCCAGGGGCGGGGAAAACATTCAGTACTTC. Protein: CASSSRGGENIQYF.